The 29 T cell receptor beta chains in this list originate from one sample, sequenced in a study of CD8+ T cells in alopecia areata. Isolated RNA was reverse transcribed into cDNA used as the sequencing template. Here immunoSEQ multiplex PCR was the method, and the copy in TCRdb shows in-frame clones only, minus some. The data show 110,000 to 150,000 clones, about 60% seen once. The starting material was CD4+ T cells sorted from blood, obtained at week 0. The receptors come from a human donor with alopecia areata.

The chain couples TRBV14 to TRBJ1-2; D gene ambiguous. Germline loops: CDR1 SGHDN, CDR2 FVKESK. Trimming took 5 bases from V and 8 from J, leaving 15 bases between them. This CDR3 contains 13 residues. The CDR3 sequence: CASSTNWRGGYTF. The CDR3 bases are TGTGCCAGCAGCACTAATTGGCGTGGAGGCTACACCTTC.

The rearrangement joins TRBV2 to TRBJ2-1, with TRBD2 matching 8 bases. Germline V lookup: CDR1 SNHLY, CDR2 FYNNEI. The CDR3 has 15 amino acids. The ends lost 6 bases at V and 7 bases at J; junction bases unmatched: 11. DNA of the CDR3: TGTGCCAGCAGAGCCGCGGGGGGACCGTATAATGAGCAGTTCTTC. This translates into CASRAAGGPYNEQFF.

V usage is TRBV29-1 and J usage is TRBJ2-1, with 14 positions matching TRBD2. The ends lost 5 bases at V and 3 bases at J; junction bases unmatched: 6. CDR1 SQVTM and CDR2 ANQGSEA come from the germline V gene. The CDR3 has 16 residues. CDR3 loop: CSVTTSGGAFYNEQFF. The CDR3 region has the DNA TGCAGCGTTACGACTAGCGGGGGGGCCTTCTACAATGAGCAGTTCTTC.

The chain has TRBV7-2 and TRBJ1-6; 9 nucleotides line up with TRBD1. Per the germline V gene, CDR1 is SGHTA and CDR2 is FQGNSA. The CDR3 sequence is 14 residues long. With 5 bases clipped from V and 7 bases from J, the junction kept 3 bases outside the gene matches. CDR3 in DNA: TGTGCCAGCAGCCCTGACAGGGGGAATTCACCCCTCCACTTT. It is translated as CASSPDRGNSPLHF. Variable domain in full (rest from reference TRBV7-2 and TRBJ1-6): GAGVSQSPSNKVTEKGKDVELRCDPISGHTALYWYRQSLGQGLEFLIYFQGNSAPDKSGLPSDRFSAERTGGSVSTLTIQRTQQEDSAVYLCASSPDRGNSPLHFGNGTRLTVT.

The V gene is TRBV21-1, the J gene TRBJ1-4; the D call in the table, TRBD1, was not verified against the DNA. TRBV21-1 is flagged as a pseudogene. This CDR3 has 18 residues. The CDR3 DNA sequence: TGTGCCAGCAGCAAAGAAGATCTACAGGTTTCCCTCAATGAAAAACTGTTTTTT. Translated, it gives CASSKEDLQVSLNEKLFF.

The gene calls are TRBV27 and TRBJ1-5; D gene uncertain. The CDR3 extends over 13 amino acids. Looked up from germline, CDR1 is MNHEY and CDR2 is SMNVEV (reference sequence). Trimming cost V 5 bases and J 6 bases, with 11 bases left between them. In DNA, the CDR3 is TGTGCCAGCAGTCCTTACAGAGGTCAGCCCCAGCATTTT. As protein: CASSPYRGQPQHF.

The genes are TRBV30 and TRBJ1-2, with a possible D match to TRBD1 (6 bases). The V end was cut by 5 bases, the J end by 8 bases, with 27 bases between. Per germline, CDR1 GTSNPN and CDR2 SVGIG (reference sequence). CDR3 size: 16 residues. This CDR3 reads CAWHTYRDTYGVGYTF. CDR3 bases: TGTGCCTGGCACACCTACCGGGACACCTATGGCGTAGGCTACACCTTC.

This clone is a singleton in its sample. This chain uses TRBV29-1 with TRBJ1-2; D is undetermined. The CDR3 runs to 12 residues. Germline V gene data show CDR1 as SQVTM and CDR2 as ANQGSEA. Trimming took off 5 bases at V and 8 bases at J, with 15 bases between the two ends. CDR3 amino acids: CSVQATAGGYTF. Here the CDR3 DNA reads TGCAGCGTTCAGGCTACCGCGGGGGGCTACACCTTC.

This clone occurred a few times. The CDR3 protein is CSVLLGLGEKLFF. CDR3 in DNA: TGCAGCGTCCTACTAGGTCTTGGTGAAAAACTGTTTTTT. The rearrangement links TRBV29-1 to TRBJ1-4; no firm D call. Deletions cut 6 bases from V and 7 bases from J, with 15 bases between. The CDR3 runs 13 residues. Per the germline V gene, CDR1 is SQVTM and CDR2 is ANQGSEA.

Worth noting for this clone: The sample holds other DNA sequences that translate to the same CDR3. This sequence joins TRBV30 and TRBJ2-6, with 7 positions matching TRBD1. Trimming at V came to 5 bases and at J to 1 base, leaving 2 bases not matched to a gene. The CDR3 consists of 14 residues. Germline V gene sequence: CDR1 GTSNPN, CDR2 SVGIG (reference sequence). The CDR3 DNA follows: TGTGCCTGGGACAGGGCGTCTGGGGCCAACGTCCTGACTTTC. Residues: CAWDRASGANVLTF.

CDR3 loop: CASSPGRQINEKLFF. For the CDR3, the DNA is TGCGCCAGCAGCCCCGGACGACAAATTAATGAAAAACTGTTTTTT. This chain connects TRBV5-1 to TRBJ1-4; D unresolved. V lost 4 bases and J lost 4, with 14 bases in between. Germline V gene sequence: CDR1 SGHRS, CDR2 YFSETQ. The CDR3 is 15 residues long. The full variable domain, completed using reference TRBV5-1 and TRBJ1-4, is KAGVTQTPRYLIKTRGQQVTLSCSPISGHRSVSWYQQTPGQGLQFLFEYFSETQRNKGNFPGRFSGRQFSNSRSEMNVSTLELGDSALYLCASSPGRQINEKLFFGSGTQLSVL.

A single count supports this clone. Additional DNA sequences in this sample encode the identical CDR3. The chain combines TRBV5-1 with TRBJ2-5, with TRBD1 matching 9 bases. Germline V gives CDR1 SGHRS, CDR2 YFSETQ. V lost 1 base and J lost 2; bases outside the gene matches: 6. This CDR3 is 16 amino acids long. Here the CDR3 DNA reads TGCGCCAGCAGCTTGAACCCAGGACAGGGGCAAGAGACCCAGTACTTC. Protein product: CASSLNPGQGQETQYF.

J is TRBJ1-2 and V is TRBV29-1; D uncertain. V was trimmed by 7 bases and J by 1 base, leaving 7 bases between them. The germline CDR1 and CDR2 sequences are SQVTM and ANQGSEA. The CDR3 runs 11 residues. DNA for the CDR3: TGCAGCGCTACAAATAACTATGGCTACACCTTC. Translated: CSATNNYGYTF.

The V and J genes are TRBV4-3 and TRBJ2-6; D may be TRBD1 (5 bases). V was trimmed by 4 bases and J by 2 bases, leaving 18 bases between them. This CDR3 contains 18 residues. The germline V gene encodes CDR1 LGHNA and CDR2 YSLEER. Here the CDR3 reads CASSRVEQGGTGANVLTF. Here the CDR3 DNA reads TGCGCCAGCAGCCGGGTTGAGCAGGGTGGAACTGGGGCCAACGTCCTGACTTTC.

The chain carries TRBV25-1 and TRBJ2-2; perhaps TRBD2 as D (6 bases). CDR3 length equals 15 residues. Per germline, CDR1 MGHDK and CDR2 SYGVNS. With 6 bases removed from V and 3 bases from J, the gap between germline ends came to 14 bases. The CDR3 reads CASRVGGSDTGELFF. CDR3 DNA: TGTGCCAGCAGGGTCGGGGGATCGGACACCGGGGAGCTGTTTTTT.

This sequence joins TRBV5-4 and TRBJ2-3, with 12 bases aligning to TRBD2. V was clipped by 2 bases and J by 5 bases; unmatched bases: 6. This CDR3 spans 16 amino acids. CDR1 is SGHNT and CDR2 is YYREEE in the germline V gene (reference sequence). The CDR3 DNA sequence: TGTGCCAGCAGCTTCGGTCTAGCGGGGGGGCAAGATACGCAGTATTTT. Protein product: CASSFGLAGGQDTQYF.

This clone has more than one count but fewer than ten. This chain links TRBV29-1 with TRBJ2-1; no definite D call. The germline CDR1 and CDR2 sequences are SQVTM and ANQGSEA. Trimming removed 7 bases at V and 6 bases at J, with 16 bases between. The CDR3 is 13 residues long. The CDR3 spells CSGVRVRGNEQFF. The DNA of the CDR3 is TGCAGCGGAGTACGGGTGAGAGGCAATGAGCAGTTCTTC.

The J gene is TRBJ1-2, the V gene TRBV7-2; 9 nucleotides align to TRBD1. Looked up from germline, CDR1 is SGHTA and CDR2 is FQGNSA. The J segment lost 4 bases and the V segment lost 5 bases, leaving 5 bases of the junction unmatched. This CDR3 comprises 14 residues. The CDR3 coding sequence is TGTGCCAGCAGCAAAGACAGGGGGTTCTATGGCTACACCTTC. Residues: CASSKDRGFYGYTF.

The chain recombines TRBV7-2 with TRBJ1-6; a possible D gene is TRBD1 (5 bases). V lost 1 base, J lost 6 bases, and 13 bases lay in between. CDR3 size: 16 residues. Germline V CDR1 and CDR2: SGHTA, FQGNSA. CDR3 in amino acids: CASSLGTPFLNSPLHF. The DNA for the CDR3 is TGTGCCAGCAGCTTAGGGACACCTTTCCTTAATTCACCCCTCCACTTT.

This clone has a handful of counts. Here the CDR3 DNA reads TGTGCCAGCAAGCGGGGGGCGAACACCGGGGAGCTGTTTTTT. Translation: CASKRGANTGELFF. V gene TRBV13 combines with J gene TRBJ2-2; TRBD2 matches 9 bases. The CDR3 runs to 14 residues. The germline gives CDR1 PRHDT, CDR2 FYEKMQ (reference sequence). V trimming: 7 bases; J trimming: 0 bases; junction bases outside the gene matches: 0.

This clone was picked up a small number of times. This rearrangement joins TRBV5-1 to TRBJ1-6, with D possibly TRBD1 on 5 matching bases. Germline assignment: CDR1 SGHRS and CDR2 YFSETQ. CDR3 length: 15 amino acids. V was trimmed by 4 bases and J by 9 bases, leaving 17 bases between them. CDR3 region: CASSRGTPGRSPLHF. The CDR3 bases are TGCGCCAGCAGCCGGGGGACGCCCGGGCGTTCACCCCTCCACTTT. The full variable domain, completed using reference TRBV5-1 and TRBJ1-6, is KAGVTQTPRYLIKTRGQQVTLSCSPISGHRSVSWYQQTPGQGLQFLFEYFSETQRNKGNFPGRFSGRQFSNSRSEMNVSTLELGDSALYLCASSRGTPGRSPLHFGNGTRLTVT.

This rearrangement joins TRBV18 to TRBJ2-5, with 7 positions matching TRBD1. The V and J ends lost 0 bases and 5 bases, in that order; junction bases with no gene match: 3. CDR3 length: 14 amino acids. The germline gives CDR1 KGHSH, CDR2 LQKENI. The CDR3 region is CASSPPDRAETQYF. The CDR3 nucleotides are TGTGCCAGCTCACCACCCGACAGGGCTGAGACCCAGTACTTC.

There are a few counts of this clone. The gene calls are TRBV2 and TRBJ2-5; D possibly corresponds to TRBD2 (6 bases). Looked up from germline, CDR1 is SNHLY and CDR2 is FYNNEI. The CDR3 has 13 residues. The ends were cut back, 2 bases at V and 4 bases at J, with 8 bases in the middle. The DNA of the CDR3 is TGTGCCAGCAGTGAACGGGGGAGAGAGACCCAGTACTTC. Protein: CASSERGRETQYF. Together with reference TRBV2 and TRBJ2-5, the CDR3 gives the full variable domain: EPEVTQTPSHQVTQMGQEVILRCVPISNHLYFYWYRQILGQKVEFLVSFYNNEISEKSEIFDDQFSVERPDGSNFTLKIRSTKLEDSAMYFCASSERGRETQYFGPGTRLLVL.

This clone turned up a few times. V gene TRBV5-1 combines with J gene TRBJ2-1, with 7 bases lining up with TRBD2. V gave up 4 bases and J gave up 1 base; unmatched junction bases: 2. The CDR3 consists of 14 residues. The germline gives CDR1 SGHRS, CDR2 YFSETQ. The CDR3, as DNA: TGCGCCAGCAGCCTCGGGGGGTCCTACAATGAGCAGTTCTTC. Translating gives CASSLGGSYNEQFF.

CDR3 sequence reads: CSVEVSRGGYTF. In DNA, the CDR3 is TGCAGCGTTGAAGTCTCTCGAGGGGGCTACACCTTC. The chain couples TRBV29-1 to TRBJ1-2; D unresolved. Trimming pared 1 base from V and 8 bases from J, leaving 11 bases between. This CDR3 comprises 12 residues. Per germline, CDR1 SQVTM and CDR2 ANQGSEA.

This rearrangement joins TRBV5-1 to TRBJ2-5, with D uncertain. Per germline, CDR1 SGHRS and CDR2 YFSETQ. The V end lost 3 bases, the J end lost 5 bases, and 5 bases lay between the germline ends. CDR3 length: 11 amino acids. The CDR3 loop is CASSSSETQYF. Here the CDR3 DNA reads TGCGCCAGCAGCTCGAGTGAGACCCAGTACTTC. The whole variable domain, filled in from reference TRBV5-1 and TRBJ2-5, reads KAGVTQTPRYLIKTRGQQVTLSCSPISGHRSVSWYQQTPGQGLQFLFEYFSETQRNKGNFPGRFSGRQFSNSRSEMNVSTLELGDSALYLCASSSSETQYFGPGTRLLVL.

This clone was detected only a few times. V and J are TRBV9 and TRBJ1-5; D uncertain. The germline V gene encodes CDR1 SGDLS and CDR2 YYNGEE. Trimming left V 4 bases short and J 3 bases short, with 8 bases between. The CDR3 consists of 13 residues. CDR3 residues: CASSRQVNQPQHF. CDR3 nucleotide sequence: TGTGCCAGCAGCCGGCAGGTCAATCAGCCCCAGCATTTT.

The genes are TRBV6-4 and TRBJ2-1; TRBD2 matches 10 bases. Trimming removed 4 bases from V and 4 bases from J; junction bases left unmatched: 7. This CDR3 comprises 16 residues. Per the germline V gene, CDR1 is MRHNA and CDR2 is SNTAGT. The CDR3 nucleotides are TGTGCCAGCAGTGCTCAAACTAGCGGGGCTTACAATGAGCAGTTCTTC. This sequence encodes CASSAQTSGAYNEQFF.

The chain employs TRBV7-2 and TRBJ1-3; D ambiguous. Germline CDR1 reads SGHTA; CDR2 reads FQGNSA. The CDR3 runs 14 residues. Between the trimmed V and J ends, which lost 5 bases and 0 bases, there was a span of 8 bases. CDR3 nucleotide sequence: TGTGCCAGCAGCACGGGTCACTCTGGAAACACCATATATTTT. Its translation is CASSTGHSGNTIYF.